These 28 T cell receptor beta chains originate from one sample sequenced in a study of CD8 T cells in ankylosing spondylitis. MiXCR, run by TCRdb on the 5' RACE reads, gives a single entry per CDR3 protein. The sample carries 30,000 or so distinct CDR3 sequences, less than 5.5% recorded once. The source material was blood, either unsorted or a sorted T cell fraction (not recorded which). The receptors shown here come from a female donor with ankylosing spondylitis or in good health (not recorded which).

In this sample, this clonotype turned up a few times. The chain carries TRBV9 and TRBJ2-3; 7 bases match TRBD2. The V gene end was trimmed by 4 bases and the J gene end by 1 base; junction bases not matched to a gene: 6. Germline CDR1 SGDLS, CDR2 YYNGEE. The CDR3 loop spans 15 amino acids. For the CDR3, the DNA is TGTGCCAGCAGCCACCGTGGACTAGGCACAGATACGCAGTATTTT. Its translation: CASSHRGLGTDTQYF. The full variable domain, in which reference TRBV9 and TRBJ2-3 provide the parts outside the CDR3, is DSGVTQTPKHLITATGQRVTLRCSPRSGDLSVYWYQQSLDQGLQFLIQYYNGEERAKGNILERFSAQQFPDLHSELNLSSLELGDSALYFCASSHRGLGTDTQYFGPGTRLTVL.

This clonotype was seen only a few times. This chain connects TRBV9 to TRBJ1-2; 12 nucleotides agree with TRBD1. Germline CDR1 is SGDLS and CDR2 is YYNGEE. The J segment lost 4 bases and the V segment lost 0 bases, leaving 4 bases of the junction unmatched. This CDR3 has 16 amino acids. CDR3 in amino acids: CASSVGGTGGFYGYTF. CDR3 DNA sequence: TGTGCCAGCAGCGTAGGCGGGACAGGGGGCTTCTATGGCTACACCTTC.

This clonotype occurred many times. The J gene is TRBJ2-7, the V gene TRBV9; 10 bases agree with TRBD1. This CDR3 region has 15 residues. Germline V gene lookup returns CDR1 SGDLS and CDR2 YYNGEE. J lost 2 bases, V lost 4 bases, and 6 bases had no gene match. The DNA for the CDR3 is TGTGCCAGCAGCCCCCGACAGGGGGCCACCTACGAGCAGTACTTC. This translates into CASSPRQGATYEQYF.

There are many counts of this clonotype. The V call is TRBV9, the J call TRBJ2-1; D gene ambiguous. The CDR3 covers 15 residues. Germline loops: CDR1 SGDLS, CDR2 YYNGEE. V was cut by 0 bases and J by 8 bases, with 15 bases left in between. The CDR3 coding sequence is TGTGCCAGCAGCGTAGGTCCAGTAGTCGGTGATGAGCAGTTCTTC. This encodes CASSVGPVVGDEQFF.

The genes are TRBV21-1 and TRBJ2-1; the tabulated D call, TRBD1, remains unverified against the DNA. TRBV21-1 is labeled a pseudogene. The CDR3 extends over 21 amino acids. CDR3 bases: TGTGCCAGCAGCAAAGTTGTGGGGGGACAGTCACATACTCTCTCCTACAATGAGCAGTTCTTC. Its translation: CASSKVVGGQSHTLSYNEQFF.

This clonotype was seen at least ten times. This chain connects TRBV9 to TRBJ1-1, with TRBD1 as a possible D gene (5 bases). CDR1 and CDR2 from the germline V gene are SGDLS and YYNGEE. Trimming left V 4 bases short and J 1 base short, with 17 bases between. There are 16 residues in the CDR3. Here the CDR3 DNA reads TGTGCCAGCAGCCCACACGCGTCTGGGGGGAACACTGAAGCTTTCTTT. Protein product: CASSPHASGGNTEAFF.

This clonotype appeared many times. The J gene is TRBJ2-3, the V gene TRBV9; 9 bases align to TRBD2. The CDR3 totals 16 residues. V lost 5 bases, J lost 3 bases, and 10 bases stayed unmatched. Germline V gene sequence: CDR1 SGDLS, CDR2 YYNGEE. The CDR3 is CASSLSGGGATDTQYF. In nucleotides, the CDR3 is TGTGCCAGCAGTCTCTCTGGCGGGGGGGCAACAGATACGCAGTATTTT.

Worth noting for this clonotype: A junction end diverges from the germline sequence, so it may reflect a read error. The chain combines TRBV9 with TRBJ2-7; unclear D gene. Germline V CDR1 and CDR2: SGDLS, YYNGEE. The CDR3 consists of 12 residues. The CDR3 reads CASSGAYDRVDF. The CDR3 region has the DNA TGTGCCAGCAGCGGGGCATACGATCGGGTAGACTTC.

In its sample, this clonotype was seen many times. The chain couples TRBV3-1 to TRBJ2-1; 11 bases are a match to TRBD2. V was pared by 8 bases and J by 9 bases, with 12 bases of the junction left unmatched. CDR3 size: 15 residues. Looked up from germline, CDR1 is LGHDT and CDR2 is YNNKEL (reference sequence). CDR3 loop: CASSLGTSGGGEQFF. Here the CDR3 DNA reads TGTGCCAGCTCCCTCGGGACTAGCGGCGGGGGTGAGCAGTTCTTC.

This clonotype has a count of ten or more. The chain links TRBV9 to TRBJ2-1; 9 nucleotides align to TRBD2. Germline CDR1 reads SGDLS; CDR2 reads YYNGEE. V lost 0 bases to trimming and J lost 7 bases; unmatched junction nucleotides: 5. The CDR3 covers 15 residues. CDR3 sequence: CASSVGGTSMNEQFF. The CDR3 nucleotides read TGTGCCAGCAGCGTAGGGGGGACTAGCATGAATGAGCAGTTCTTC.

In its sample, this clonotype was seen many times. The chain joins TRBV9 to TRBJ2-5; D is ambiguous. CDR1 and CDR2 (germline): SGDLS, YYNGEE. Deletions cut 0 bases from V and 3 bases from J, with 6 bases between. CDR3 size: 13 residues. CDR3 sequence: CASSVAGEETQYF. As DNA, the CDR3 is TGTGCCAGCAGCGTAGCTGGGGAAGAGACCCAGTACTTC.

This sequence joins TRBV9 and TRBJ2-4; 10 bases are shared with TRBD2. The length of the CDR3 is 15 residues. Germline V gene sequence: CDR1 SGDLS, CDR2 YYNGEE. V lost 4 bases, J lost 3 bases, and 4 bases stayed unmatched. CDR3 residues: CASSSGGALKNIQYF. CDR3 nucleotide sequence: TGTGCCAGCAGCAGCGGGGGGGCCCTCAAAAACATTCAGTACTTC.

This clonotype was counted many times. The gene calls are TRBV9 and TRBJ1-1, with 7 bases lining up with TRBD1. The V gene's germline CDR1 is SGDLS and CDR2 YYNGEE. The CDR3 has 15 residues. V trimming: 0 bases; J trimming: 7 bases; junction bases outside the gene matches: 9. The CDR3 bases are TGTGCCAGCAGCGTAGTCGGCCGGGACAGTAGTGAAGCTTTCTTT. It specifies CASSVVGRDSSEAFF.

The table lists this clonotype with many counts. This sequence joins TRBV9 and TRBJ2-3, with D hard to call. CDR1 and CDR2 (germline): SGDLS, YYNGEE. V lost 1 base, J lost 5 bases, and 8 bases lay in between. This CDR3 spans 13 amino acids. CDR3 in DNA: TGTGCCAGCAGCGTATTATCGGGAGATACGCAGTATTTT. Translated, it gives CASSVLSGDTQYF.

This clonotype was found a few times. The chain employs TRBV9 and TRBJ2-7; possible D gene TRBD1, 6 bases. CDR3 length: 15 amino acids. Trimming pared 0 bases from V and 4 bases from J, leaving 14 bases between. The germline CDR1 and CDR2 sequences are SGDLS and YYNGEE. Here the CDR3 DNA reads TGTGCCAGCAGCGTAGCAGGGGCTCTAGGGTACGAGCAGTACTTC. Its protein is CASSVAGALGYEQYF.

Many counts were recorded for this clonotype. The V gene is TRBV7-8, the J gene TRBJ2-3, with D uncertain. Trimming took off 5 bases at V and 0 bases at J, with 15 bases between the two ends. The CDR3 runs 16 residues. Germline CDR1 and CDR2: SGHVS and FQNEAQ. The CDR3 spells CASSRGVGGSTDTQYF. The CDR3 DNA reads as TGTGCCAGCAGCCGAGGAGTAGGCGGCAGCACAGATACGCAGTATTTT.

This clonotype has ten or more counts. The chain links TRBV9 to TRBJ2-2; 13 nucleotides align to TRBD2. V trimming: 2 bases; J trimming: 4 bases; junction bases outside the gene matches: 5. Germline CDR1 SGDLS, CDR2 YYNGEE. This CDR3 spans 17 amino acids. The CDR3 region is CASSVGLAGASTGELFF. As DNA, the CDR3 is TGTGCCAGCAGCGTTGGACTAGCGGGGGCCTCCACCGGGGAGCTGTTTTTT.

This clonotype was seen at least ten times. V usage is TRBV9 and J usage is TRBJ1-2, with 9 bases aligning to TRBD1. The CDR3 sequence is 14 residues long. J lost 3 bases, V lost 3 bases, and 3 bases had no gene match. Germline loops: CDR1 SGDLS, CDR2 YYNGEE. The CDR3 region has the DNA TGTGCCAGCAGCGCACAGGGGGCCCACTATGGCTACACCTTC. Its translation: CASSAQGAHYGYTF.

This chain uses TRBV9 with TRBJ2-3; 7 bases map to TRBD2. Germline loops: CDR1 SGDLS, CDR2 YYNGEE. The CDR3 totals 14 residues. V lost 3 bases to trimming and J lost 4 bases; unmatched junction nucleotides: 5. CDR3 bases: TGTGCCAGCAGCGGCGGGAGATTGGCAGATACGCAGTATTTT. Encoded protein: CASSGGRLADTQYF.

In its sample, this clonotype ranks as medium-sized. The V and J genes are TRBV9 and TRBJ2-2, with D uncertain. V was pared by 3 bases and J by 5 bases, with 11 bases between. CDR3 length: 14 residues. Per germline, CDR1 SGDLS and CDR2 YYNGEE. The CDR3 coding sequence is TGTGCCAGCAGCGCAACCCAGGAAACCGGGGAGCTGTTTTTT. The encoded protein is CASSATQETGELFF.

The table lists this clonotype with many counts. V and J are TRBV9 and TRBJ2-7, with TRBD1 as a possible D gene (5 bases). There are 16 residues in the CDR3. Looked up from germline, CDR1 is SGDLS and CDR2 is YYNGEE. V was cut by 0 bases and J by 3 bases, with 16 bases left in between. The CDR3 loop is CASSVALQGPIYEQYF. In nucleotides, the CDR3 is TGTGCCAGCAGCGTAGCTCTGCAGGGCCCGATCTACGAGCAGTACTTC.

In its sample, this clonotype was seen many times. The CDR3 here is CASSAHGSGSYEQYF. The CDR3 DNA sequence: TGTGCCAGCAGCGCGCACGGCTCGGGCTCCTACGAGCAGTACTTC. This sequence joins TRBV9 and TRBJ2-7; D is unresolved. Germline V gene lookup returns CDR1 SGDLS and CDR2 YYNGEE. This CDR3 region has 15 residues. V lost 3 bases and J 0 bases, leaving 13 bases between the germline ends.

The rearrangement joins TRBV9 to TRBJ2-3; the match to TRBD2 covers 10 bases. Germline CDR1 SGDLS, CDR2 YYNGEE. After removal of 1 base from V and 1 base from J, the junction contained 6 bases not matched to a gene. This CDR3 region has 17 residues. CDR3 amino acids: CASSVYGLAGGTDTQYF. The CDR3 nucleotides read TGTGCCAGCAGCGTATATGGGCTAGCGGGAGGCACAGATACGCAGTATTTT.

This clonotype occurred many times. The chain links TRBV9 to TRBJ2-1; 12 bases match TRBD2. There are 16 residues in the CDR3. The V gene end was trimmed by 4 bases and the J gene end by 7 bases; junction bases not matched to a gene: 9. Germline V gene data show CDR1 as SGDLS and CDR2 as YYNGEE. The CDR3 nucleotides are TGTGCCAGCAGCTCCGCCGGGACTAGCGGGCAGAATGAGCAGTTCTTC. It encodes CASSSAGTSGQNEQFF.

There are many counts of this clonotype. V and J are TRBV9 and TRBJ1-2; D gene ambiguous. Germline loops: CDR1 SGDLS, CDR2 YYNGEE. The V and J ends lost 0 bases and 4 bases respectively, with 10 bases between them. This CDR3 is 14 amino acids long. This CDR3 reads CASSVAGQRYGYTF. The CDR3 DNA follows: TGTGCCAGCAGCGTAGCAGGCCAGCGCTATGGCTACACCTTC.

This clonotype was detected many times. The chain joins TRBV9 to TRBJ1-6, with a weak D call TRBD1 (5 bases). V lost 3 bases and J lost 10, with 14 bases in between. Germline CDR1 SGDLS, CDR2 YYNGEE. This CDR3 is 14 amino acids long. CDR3 loop: CASSGAGFYSPLHF. The CDR3 coding sequence is TGTGCCAGCAGCGGAGCAGGGTTCTACTCACCCCTCCACTTT.

This clonotype was recorded a few times. This chain connects TRBV9 to TRBJ2-2, with a possible D match to TRBD2 (6 bases). Germline CDR1 and CDR2: SGDLS and YYNGEE. This CDR3 is built from 11 residues. Between the trimmed V and J ends, which lost 5 bases and 7 bases, there was a span of 6 bases. The CDR3 loop is CASSSGGELFF. The CDR3 DNA sequence: TGTGCCAGCAGTAGCGGCGGGGAGCTGTTTTTT.

This chain uses TRBV9 with TRBJ2-3; 11 nucleotides line up with TRBD2. CDR1 is SGDLS, CDR2 YYNGEE, per germline. The CDR3 length is 16 residues. With V trimmed by 2 bases and J by 3 bases, 5 bases remained unmatched. The CDR3 reads CASSVLSSGGTDTQYF. Written as DNA, the CDR3 is TGTGCCAGCAGCGTTCTTTCTAGCGGGGGGACAGATACGCAGTATTTT. Using reference TRBV9 and TRBJ2-3 for the parts outside the CDR3, the full variable domain is DSGVTQTPKHLITATGQRVTLRCSPRSGDLSVYWYQQSLDQGLQFLIQYYNGEERAKGNILERFSAQQFPDLHSELNLSSLELGDSALYFCASSVLSSGGTDTQYFGPGTRLTVL.